The 9 T cell receptor beta chains in this list originate from one sample, sequenced in a study of CXCR3-negative and CXCR3-positive naive CD8 T cells (dated by TCRdb to the late 2010s). What these receptors recognize is not known. Summary of the overall study and its limitations: TRB CDR3s from CXCR3-positive naive cells showed higher hydrophobicity (lower Kidera factor 4), lower energy, and higher strength and volume indices than CXCR3-negative naive cells.

Reads for this sample came from a NextSeq 550. The Human TCR Profiling Kit (MiLaboratory) was used to make UMI-labeled 5' RACE TRB cDNA libraries. TCRdb reprocessed the sequencing reads and holds a single record per CDR3 protein sequence, with no DNA. The sample's table lists a count of roughly 130,000 distinct CDR3 sequences. The ten most abundant clones make up under 0.75% of the sample. The sample comprised naive CXCR3+ CD8+ T cells from blood. The cell subset or site label for this specimen denotes: CD45RO-CCR7+CD27+CD95- naive CD8+ T cells expressing CXCR3 (TNR3+). Source of these receptors: a human donor in good health. Some clones in this sample may be carry-over from other donors' samples.

V and J are TRBV7-3 and TRBJ2-7; TCRdb gives TRBD1 as the D gene, but with no DNA this cannot be confirmed. The CDR3 extends over 13 amino acids. The germline V gene encodes CDR1 SGHTA and CDR2 FQGTGA. CDR3 region: CASSQGGAYEQYF.

The chain combines TRBV4-1 with TRBJ1-4; with no DNA, the TCRdb D assignment of TRBD1 cannot be verified. The length of the CDR3 is 15 residues. CDR1 is MGHRA, CDR2 YSYEKL, per germline. The chain's CDR3 is CASSQVPGVGEKLFF.

This chain joins TRBV28 and TRBJ2-7; TCRdb reports TRBD1, a call that lacks DNA to check it against. The CDR3 covers 13 residues. Germline V gene data show CDR1 as MDHEN and CDR2 as SYDVKM. CDR3 amino acids: CASKQQGPYEQYF.

V and J are TRBV5-6 and TRBJ1-1; as DNA is missing, the TRBD1 call by TCRdb cannot be tested. Germline-derived CDR1 and CDR2 are SGHDT and YYEEEE. This CDR3 is built from 13 residues. This chain's CDR3 is CASRQGADTEAFF. Complete variable domain (other parts from reference TRBV5-6 and TRBJ1-1): DAGVTQSPTHLIKTRGQQVTLRCSPKSGHDTVSWYQQALGQGPQFIFQYYEEEERQRGNFPDRFSGHQFPNYSSELNVNALLLGDSALYLCASRQGADTEAFFGQGTRLTVV.

This chain uses TRBV2 with TRBJ2-7. The germline CDR1 and CDR2 sequences are SNHLY and FYNNEI. The CDR3 length is 11 residues. The CDR3 protein is CASSELYEQYF.

The chain links TRBV7-9 to TRBJ2-6; the D call from TCRdb, TRBD1, cannot be confirmed without DNA. Germline CDR1 is SEHNR and CDR2 is FQNEAQ (reference sequence). The CDR3 totals 16 residues. CDR3 loop: CASSQQDNSGANVLTF. The full variable domain, in which reference TRBV7-9 and TRBJ2-6 provide the parts outside the CDR3, is DTGVSQNPRHKITKRGQNVTFRCDPISEHNRLYWYRQTLGQGPEFLTYFQNEAQLEKSRLLSDRFSAERPKGSFSTLEIQRTEQGDSAMYLCASSQQDNSGANVLTFGAGSRLTVL.

The V gene is TRBV21-1, the J gene TRBJ2-3; no DNA is available, so the TRBD2 call from TCRdb remains unchecked. TRBV21-1 constitutes a pseudogene. CDR3 length: 14 amino acids. The CDR3 region is CASSCLWDSGTQYF.

The chain joins TRBV7-3 to TRBJ2-1; with no DNA, the TCRdb D assignment of TRBD1 cannot be verified. The length of the CDR3 is 17 residues. CDR1 is SGHTA and CDR2 is FQGTGA in the germline V gene. The CDR3 sequence is CASSLLPRPSSYNEQFF.

The chain combines TRBV29-1 with TRBJ2-7; checking the TCRdb D call of TRBD1 is not possible without DNA. The CDR3 runs to 13 residues. Germline V lookup: CDR1 SQVTM, CDR2 ANQGSEA. The CDR3 here is CSVPGQGFYEQYF.